This T cell receptor (beta chain) was identified in a study of shared clonotypes between healthy human individuals. Genomic DNA of every subset was divided equally among multiple immunoSEQ plates. PCR replicates performed on unsorted PBMC used around 0.3 ug DNA, 25,000 to 35,000 T cell genomes. Only in-frame clones appear in the TCRdb table, and some are missing; sequencing was by immunoSEQ multiplex PCR. Altogether about 470,000 clones are present, roughly three quarters being singletons, with the ten largest covering about 12%. Germline V gene lookup returns CDR1 GTSNPN and CDR2 SVGIG (reference sequence). The CDR3 loop spans 14 amino acids. J gave up 5 bases and V 1 base, and 3 bases lay outside the gene matches. All donors qualified as healthy HIV-negative adults and had experienced no recent acute infections or vaccinations. Samples left unsorted employed roughly 90 million PBMCs for genomic DNA.

This clonotype was sampled from a woman aged 40 to 50 in good health. Some clones in this sample may be carry-over from other donors' samples. V usage is TRBV30 and J usage is TRBJ1-3, with 9 bases lining up with TRBD1. The sequencing input was PBMCs. The CDR3 reads CAWSDRGQRNTIYF. CDR3 sequence (DNA): TGTGCCTGGAGTGACAGGGGGCAAAGAAACACCATATATTTT.